Listed here is a single T cell receptor (beta chain). These data are taken from a study of blood T cell repertoires in COVID-19. Turning to the study itself: T cells, B-cell-depleted T cells, or PBMCs provided the cDNA or gDNA that served as material.

Repertoires were generated with immunoSEQ multiplex PCR, while TCRdb's copy carries only in-frame clones and drops some. Counted here are roughly 85,000 clones, more than 80% occurring once; the ten biggest clones make up 27%. Sequencing used peripheral blood. The receptor was isolated from a man aged 50-60 years with active or convalescent COVID-19.

Here the CDR3 reads CASSGTSFHNEQFF. In DNA form, the CDR3 reads TGTGCCAGCAGCGGAACTAGTTTCCACAATGAGCAGTTCTTC. The chain uses TRBV5-4 and TRBJ2-1; TRBD2 is a possible D gene (5 bases). V was pared by 4 bases and J by 5 bases, with 13 bases between. Per germline, CDR1 SGHNT and CDR2 YYREEE (reference sequence). The CDR3 length is 14 residues.